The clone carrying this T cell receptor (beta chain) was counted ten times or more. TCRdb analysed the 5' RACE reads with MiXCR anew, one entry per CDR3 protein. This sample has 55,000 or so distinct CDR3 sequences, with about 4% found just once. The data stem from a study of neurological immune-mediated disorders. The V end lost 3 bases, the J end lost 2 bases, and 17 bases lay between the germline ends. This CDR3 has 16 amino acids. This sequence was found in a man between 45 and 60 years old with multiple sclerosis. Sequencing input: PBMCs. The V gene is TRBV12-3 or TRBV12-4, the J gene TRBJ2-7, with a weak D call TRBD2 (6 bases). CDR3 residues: CASSFVAGTGAYEQYF. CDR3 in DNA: TGTGCCAGCAGTTTCGTGGCGGGGACGGGGGCCTACGAGCAGTACTTC.